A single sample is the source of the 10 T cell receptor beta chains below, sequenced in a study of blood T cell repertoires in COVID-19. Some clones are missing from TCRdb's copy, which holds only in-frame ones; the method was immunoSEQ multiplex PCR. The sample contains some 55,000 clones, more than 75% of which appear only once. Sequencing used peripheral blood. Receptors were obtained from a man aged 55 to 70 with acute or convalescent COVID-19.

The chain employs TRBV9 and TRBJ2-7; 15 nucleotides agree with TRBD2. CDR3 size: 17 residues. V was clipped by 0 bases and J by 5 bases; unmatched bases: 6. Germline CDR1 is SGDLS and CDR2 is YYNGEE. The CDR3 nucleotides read TGTGCCAGCAGCGTAGGGGGACTAGCGGGGGGCCAGGACGAGCAGTACTTC. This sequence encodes CASSVGGLAGGQDEQYF.

The CDR3 spells CASSLGIKESEAFF. CDR3 nucleotides: TGTGCCAGCAGCTTAGGCATCAAGGAGAGTGAAGCTTTCTTT. The chain carries TRBV7-9 and TRBJ1-1; D remains ambiguous. The V end lost 1 base, the J end lost 7 bases, and 13 bases lay between the germline ends. Germline V gene sequence: CDR1 SEHNR, CDR2 FQNEAQ (reference sequence). The CDR3 sequence is 14 residues long.

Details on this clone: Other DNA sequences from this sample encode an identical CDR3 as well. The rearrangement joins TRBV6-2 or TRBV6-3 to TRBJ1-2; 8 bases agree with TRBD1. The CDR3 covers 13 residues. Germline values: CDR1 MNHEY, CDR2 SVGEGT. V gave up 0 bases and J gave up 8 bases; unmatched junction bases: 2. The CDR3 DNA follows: TGTGCCAGCAGTTACTCGACAGGGGTCGGCTACACCTTC. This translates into CASSYSTGVGYTF.

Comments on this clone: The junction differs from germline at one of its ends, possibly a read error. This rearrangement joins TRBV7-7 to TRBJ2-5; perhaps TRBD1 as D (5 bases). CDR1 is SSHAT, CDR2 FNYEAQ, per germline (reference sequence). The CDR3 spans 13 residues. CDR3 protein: CASSQDRQETQYF. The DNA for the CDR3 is TGTGCTAGCAGCCAAGACAGACAAGAGACCCAGTACTTC.

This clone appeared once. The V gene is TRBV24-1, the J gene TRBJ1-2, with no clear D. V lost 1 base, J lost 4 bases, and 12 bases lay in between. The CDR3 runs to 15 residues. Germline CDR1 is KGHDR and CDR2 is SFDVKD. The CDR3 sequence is CATSDFPEQIYGYTF. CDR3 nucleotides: TGTGCCACCAGTGATTTTCCTGAACAGATCTATGGCTACACCTTC.

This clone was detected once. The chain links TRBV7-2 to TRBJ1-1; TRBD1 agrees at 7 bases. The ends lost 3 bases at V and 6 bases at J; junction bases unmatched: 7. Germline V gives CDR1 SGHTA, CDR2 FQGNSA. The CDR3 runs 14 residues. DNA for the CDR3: TGTGCCAGCAGCTTGACAGGGCCCGCGGCTGAAGCTTTCTTT. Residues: CASSLTGPAAEAFF.

The chain's CDR3 is CASSAGLNTGELFF. CDR3 bases: TGCGCCAGCAGCGCGGGACTAAACACCGGGGAGCTGTTTTTT. The rearrangement joins TRBV5-1 to TRBJ2-2; 7 nucleotides line up with TRBD2. The CDR3 spans 14 residues. Germline CDR1 is SGHRS and CDR2 is YFSETQ. Trimming cost V 4 bases and J 2 bases; bases outside gene matches: 2.

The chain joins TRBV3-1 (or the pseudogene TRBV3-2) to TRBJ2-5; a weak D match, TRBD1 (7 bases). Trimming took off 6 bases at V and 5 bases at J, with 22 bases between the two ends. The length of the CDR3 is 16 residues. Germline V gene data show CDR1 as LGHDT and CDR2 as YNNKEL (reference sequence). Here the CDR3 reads CASSSGHGQAGETQYF. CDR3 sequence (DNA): TGTGCCAGCAGTAGCGGTCATGGACAGGCGGGGGAGACCCAGTACTTC.

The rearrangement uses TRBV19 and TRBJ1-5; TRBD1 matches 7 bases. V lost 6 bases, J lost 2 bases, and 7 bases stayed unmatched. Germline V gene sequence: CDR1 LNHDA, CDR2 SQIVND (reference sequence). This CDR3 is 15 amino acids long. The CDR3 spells CASSPDRAGNQPQHF. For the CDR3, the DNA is TGTGCCAGTAGCCCAGACAGGGCTGGCAATCAGCCCCAGCATTTT. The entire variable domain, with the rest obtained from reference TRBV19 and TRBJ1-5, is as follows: DGGITQSPKYLFRKEGQNVTLSCEQNLNHDAMYWYRQDPGQGLRLIYYSQIVNDFQKGDIAEGYSVSREKKESFPLTVTSAQKNPTAFYLCASSPDRAGNQPQHFGDGTRLSIL.

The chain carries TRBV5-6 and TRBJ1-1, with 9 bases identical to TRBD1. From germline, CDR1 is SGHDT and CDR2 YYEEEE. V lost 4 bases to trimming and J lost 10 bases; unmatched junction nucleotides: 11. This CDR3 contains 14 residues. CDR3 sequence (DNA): TGTGCCAGCAGCGACGGCGGGACAGGGCGCGTAGCTTTCTTT. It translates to CASSDGGTGRVAFF.